Below are 23 T cell receptor beta chains sequenced from a single sample in a study of blood T cell repertoires in COVID-19 (dated by TCRdb to about 2020). The library was obtained by the immunoSEQ multiplex PCR assay. Drawn from immuneACCESS, this table holds only the in-frame rearrangements with V and J called that TCRdb kept. Clones are partly lost; checked studies trace under half to an unresolved V gene and leave the rest unexplained. The sample table holds a few hundred thousand clones, of which approximately 90% were seen once. The leading ten clones occupy 1.2% of the sample. Sequences were obtained from PBMCs or T cells enriched from blood (not recorded which). The receptors were sampled from a young woman who had recovered from COVID-19.

V gene TRBV6-5 combines with J gene TRBJ1-6; D might be TRBD1 (5 bases). The germline V gene has CDR1 MNHEY and CDR2 SVGAGI. V was cut by 2 bases and J by 10 bases, with 12 bases left in between. The CDR3 extends over 14 amino acids. This CDR3 is CASSYETDGSPLHF. The CDR3 DNA follows: TGTGCCAGCAGTTACGAGACAGATGGATCACCCCTCCACTTT.

The CDR3 loop is CASSQVGQGGTGELFF. The CDR3 DNA sequence: TGTGCCAGCAGCCAAGTCGGACAGGGGGGTACCGGGGAGCTGTTTTTT. The V call is TRBV4-2, the J call TRBJ2-2, with TRBD1 matching 10 bases. Germline V gives CDR1 LGHNA, CDR2 YNFKEQ. This CDR3 has 16 amino acids. The junction had 4 bases not matched to a gene; V was cut back by 1 base and J by 5 bases.

V is TRBV7-9 and J is TRBJ1-4; 7 nucleotides align to TRBD1. With 5 bases clipped from V and 4 bases from J, the junction kept 4 bases outside the gene matches. CDR3 length: 14 residues. The germline V gene encodes CDR1 SEHNR and CDR2 FQNEAQ (reference sequence). The CDR3 DNA reads as TGTGCCAGCAGCCCCGGGACAGATAATGAAAAACTGTTTTTT. This codes for CASSPGTDNEKLFF.

The chain links TRBV12-3 or TRBV12-4 to TRBJ2-4, with a possible D match to TRBD1 (6 bases). The CDR3 is 13 amino acids. With 6 bases removed from V and 9 bases from J, the gap between germline ends came to 15 bases. CDR3 in DNA: TGTGCCAGCAGCCAGGGGATTGTAGGCATTCAGTACTTC. It codes for CASSQGIVGIQYF.

V is TRBV21-1 and J is TRBJ1-2; the table's D call, TRBD1, has no DNA check behind it. TRBV21-1 is labeled a pseudogene. The CDR3 is made up of 13 amino acids. The CDR3 loop reads CASSPDSWYGYTF. CDR3 coding DNA: TGTGCCAGCAGCCCGGACAGTTGGTATGGCTACACCTTC.

The rearrangement uses TRBV18 and TRBJ1-2, with 12 bases aligning to TRBD1. V shed 3 bases and J 6 bases; nucleotides not matched to a gene: 8. The CDR3 sequence is 16 residues long. The germline V gene encodes CDR1 KGHSH and CDR2 LQKENI. The CDR3 DNA reads as TGTGCCAGCTCACCGTCGGGACAGGGGGCGGCGGATGGCTACACCTTC. The encoded protein is CASSPSGQGAADGYTF.

The chain links TRBV12-3 or TRBV12-4 to TRBJ1-4; no firm D call. CDR3 length: 13 residues. The V end was cut by 8 bases, the J end by 4 bases, with 11 bases between. CDR3: CASGSRNNEKLFF. The CDR3 region has the DNA TGTGCCAGCGGAAGCAGGAATAATGAAAAACTGTTTTTT.

This clone was observed a single time. The V call is TRBV5-4, the J call TRBJ1-6, with no clear D. Germline CDR1 SGHNT, CDR2 YYREEE (reference sequence). CDR3 length: 15 amino acids. V was cut by 0 bases and J by 10 bases, with 14 bases left in between. The CDR3 reads CASSLGSGVRSPLHF. The CDR3 bases are TGTGCCAGCAGCTTGGGGTCCGGGGTCCGCTCACCCCTCCACTTT. The whole variable domain, remainder taken from reference TRBV5-4 and TRBJ1-6, is ETGVTQSPTHLIKTRGQQVTLRCSSQSGHNTVSWYQQALGQGPQFIFQYYREEENGRGNFPPRFSGLQFPNYSSELNVNALELDDSALYLCASSLGSGVRSPLHFGNGTRLTVT.

The V call is TRBV14, the J call TRBJ2-3; D is ambiguous. CDR1 is SGHDN, CDR2 FVKESK, per germline. Deletions cut 8 bases from V and 2 bases from J, with 14 bases between. The CDR3 extends over 14 amino acids. This CDR3 is CASAGNYPTDTQYF. The CDR3 DNA reads TGTGCCAGCGCCGGAAACTACCCCACAGATACGCAGTATTTT. The whole variable domain, remainder taken from reference TRBV14 and TRBJ2-3, is EAGVTQFPSHSVIEKGQTVTLRCDPISGHDNLYWYRRVMGKEIKFLLHFVKESKQDESGMPNNRFLAERTGGTYSTLKVQPAELEDSGVYFCASAGNYPTDTQYFGPGTRLTVL.

The rearrangement joins TRBV5-1 to TRBJ1-2; D might be TRBD1 (5 bases). V shed 3 bases and J shed 8 bases, with 17 bases lying between them. Germline loops: CDR1 SGHRS, CDR2 YFSETQ. The length of the CDR3 is 14 residues. The DNA for the CDR3 is TGCGCCAGCAGCTCCGGGACCGGGAGCGGCGGCTACACCTTC. It is translated as CASSSGTGSGGYTF.

This chain links TRBV27 with TRBJ2-3; D not resolved. Germline V gene lookup returns CDR1 MNHEY and CDR2 SMNVEV (reference sequence). Trimming pared 5 bases from V and 4 bases from J, leaving 13 bases between. CDR3 size: 14 residues. The CDR3 sequence: CASSPNFGPDTQYF. CDR3 DNA sequence: TGTGCCAGCAGTCCCAATTTTGGGCCAGATACGCAGTATTTT.

The chain employs TRBV6-4 and TRBJ2-1; unclear D gene. The CDR3 sequence is 15 residues long. V was shortened by 6 bases and J by 1 base, with 13 bases between the two germline ends. Germline CDR1 is MRHNA and CDR2 is SNTAGT. CDR3 DNA: TGTGCCAGCAGCCCAGAGGCCGGATCCTACAATGAGCAGTTCTTC. Translated, it gives CASSPEAGSYNEQFF.

The rearrangement links TRBV7-9 to TRBJ1-1, with D maybe TRBD1 (5 bases). The ends were cut back, 1 base at V and 1 base at J, with 10 bases in the middle. This CDR3 is 15 amino acids long. CDR1 SEHNR and CDR2 FQNEAQ come from the germline V gene (reference sequence). CDR3 region: CASSLGIGANTEAFF. CDR3 DNA sequence: TGTGCCAGCAGCTTAGGTATAGGGGCGAACACTGAAGCTTTCTTT.

On this clone itself: Other nucleotide sequences in the sample specify the same CDR3. The chain couples TRBV5-6 to TRBJ2-3; D might be TRBD2 (6 bases). CDR1 SGHDT and CDR2 YYEEEE come from the germline V gene. This CDR3 comprises 14 residues. V lost 0 bases and J 3 bases, leaving 8 bases between the germline ends. For the CDR3, the DNA is TGTGCCAGCAGCTTGGGTGGGGGGACAGATACGCAGTATTTT. Its protein product is CASSLGGGTDTQYF.

V gene TRBV19 combines with J gene TRBJ2-7; D is uncertain. Germline CDR1 and CDR2: LNHDA and SQIVND (reference sequence). The ends were cut back, 6 bases at V and 1 base at J, with 10 bases in the middle. This CDR3 spans 13 amino acids. The CDR3 DNA follows: TGTGCCAGTAGGCCAAGCCGGTCCTACGAGCAGTACTTC. This sequence encodes CASRPSRSYEQYF.

The rearrangement joins TRBV4-2 to TRBJ2-2, with 8 bases that match TRBD1. Trimming removed 4 bases from V and 7 bases from J; junction bases left unmatched: 5. The CDR3 covers 14 residues. Germline V gene sequence: CDR1 LGHNA, CDR2 YNFKEQ. In nucleotides, the CDR3 is TGTGCCAGCAGCCCGGGACAGGATCTCGGGGAGCTGTTTTTT. Its protein product is CASSPGQDLGELFF.

The chain uses TRBV7-2 and TRBJ1-4; weak D call: TRBD1 (5 bases). The CDR3 consists of 14 residues. CDR1 is SGHTA, CDR2 FQGNSA, per germline. Trimming removed 4 bases from V and 6 bases from J, with 12 bases in between. CDR3 residues: CASSSRTGDEKLFF. DNA of the CDR3: TGTGCCAGCAGCTCTCGGACGGGGGATGAAAAACTGTTTTTT.

J is TRBJ2-3 and V is TRBV9, with 9 bases lining up with TRBD1. The CDR3 is made up of 13 amino acids. V shed 5 bases, J shed 5 bases, and the junction held 3 bases outside the gene matches. Per the germline V gene, CDR1 is SGDLS and CDR2 is YYNGEE. In DNA form, the CDR3 reads TGTGCCAGCAGGGGACAGGGAGTAGATACGCAGTATTTT. Translating it yields CASRGQGVDTQYF.

This clone has only a few counts. V and J are TRBV10-3 and TRBJ1-1, with TRBD1 matching over 7 bases. The CDR3 has 14 amino acids. The trim removed 7 bases at V and 2 bases at J, leaving 7 bases unmatched. CDR1 is ENHRY, CDR2 SYGVKD, per germline. The chain's CDR3 is CAINDRVINTEAFF. The CDR3 bases are TGTGCCATCAACGACAGGGTAATTAACACTGAAGCTTTCTTT.

The chain combines TRBV29-1 with TRBJ2-3; D unclear. CDR1 is SQVTM, CDR2 ANQGSEA, per germline. CDR3 length: 11 residues. V dropped 6 bases and J dropped 6 bases, with 10 bases sitting between them. In DNA, the CDR3 is TGCAGCGTGGCCCCTTCGGATACGCAGTATTTT. Translation: CSVAPSDTQYF.

V is TRBV3-1 (or the pseudogene TRBV3-2) and J is TRBJ2-7, with D tentatively TRBD1 (5 bases). Germline-derived CDR1 and CDR2 are LGHDT and YNNKEL (reference sequence). V was clipped by 1 base and J by 5 bases, with 9 bases between them. The CDR3 extends over 13 amino acids. The CDR3 loop reads CASSQGPGHEQYF. The CDR3 coding sequence is TGTGCCAGCAGCCAAGGTCCAGGGCACGAGCAGTACTTC.

The chain uses TRBV29-1 and TRBJ1-2, with a weak D call TRBD1 (5 bases). Trimming removed 4 bases from V and 4 bases from J, with 13 bases in between. The CDR3 runs to 13 residues. Germline loops: CDR1 SQVTM, CDR2 ANQGSEA. DNA for the CDR3: TGCAGCGTTGTCGGGGGAACCGGCTATGGCTACACCTTC. Translation gives CSVVGGTGYGYTF.

This clone was detected once. One junction end disagrees with the germline gene, perhaps due to a read error. V and J are TRBV5-4 and TRBJ1-2; D perhaps matches TRBD1 (6 bases). This CDR3 is built from 11 residues. Germline CDR1 is SGHNT and CDR2 is YYREEE (reference sequence). This CDR3 is CASSLLGQFLF. The CDR3 coding sequence is TGTGCCAGCAGCTTGCTTGGACAGTTCCTATTC.